This T cell receptor beta chain was identified during a study of T cell responses to AZD1222 COVID-19 vaccine. Study-level results: Following two doses of AZD1222, Spike-specific TCR breadth and depth rose. Donors were chiefly white British, with a greater number of females, and clonal diversity was perhaps underestimated.

This clone was detected only once. As yet, its antigen is unknown. Analyses pooled second doses at about 4 or about 12 weeks. This CDR3 contains 14 residues. From germline, CDR1 is PRHDT and CDR2 FYEKMQ (reference sequence). Trimming pared 4 bases from V and 2 bases from J, leaving 12 bases between. Sequenced by immunoSEQ multiplex PCR; TCRdb stores in-frame clones only, minus some. The sample lists 160,000 or so clones; approximately 87% were seen once. The genes are TRBV13 and TRBJ2-7; D remains unclear. The sequence came from an adult who received the AZD1222 COVID-19 vaccine. Sequenced material: peripheral blood, taken 28 days after the second AZD1222 dose. The CDR3 coding sequence is TGTGCCAGCAGCTCCTACGGACGGACCTACGAGCAGTACTTC. Translation gives CASSSYGRTYEQYF.